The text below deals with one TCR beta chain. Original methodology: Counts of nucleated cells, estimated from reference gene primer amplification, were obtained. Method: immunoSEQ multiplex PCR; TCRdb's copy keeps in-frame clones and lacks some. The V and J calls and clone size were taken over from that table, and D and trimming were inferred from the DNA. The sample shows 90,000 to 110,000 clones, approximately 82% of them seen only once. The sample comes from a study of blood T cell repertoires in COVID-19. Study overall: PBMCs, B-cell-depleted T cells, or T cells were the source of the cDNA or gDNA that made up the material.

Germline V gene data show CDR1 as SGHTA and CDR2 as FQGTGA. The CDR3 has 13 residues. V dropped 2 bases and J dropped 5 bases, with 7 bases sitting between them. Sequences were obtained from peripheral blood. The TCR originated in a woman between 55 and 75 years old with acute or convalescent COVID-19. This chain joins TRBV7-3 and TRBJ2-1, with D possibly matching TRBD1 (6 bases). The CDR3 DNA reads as TGTGCCAGCAGCTTAGGGGACAACAATGAGCAGTTCTTC. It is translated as CASSLGDNNEQFF.